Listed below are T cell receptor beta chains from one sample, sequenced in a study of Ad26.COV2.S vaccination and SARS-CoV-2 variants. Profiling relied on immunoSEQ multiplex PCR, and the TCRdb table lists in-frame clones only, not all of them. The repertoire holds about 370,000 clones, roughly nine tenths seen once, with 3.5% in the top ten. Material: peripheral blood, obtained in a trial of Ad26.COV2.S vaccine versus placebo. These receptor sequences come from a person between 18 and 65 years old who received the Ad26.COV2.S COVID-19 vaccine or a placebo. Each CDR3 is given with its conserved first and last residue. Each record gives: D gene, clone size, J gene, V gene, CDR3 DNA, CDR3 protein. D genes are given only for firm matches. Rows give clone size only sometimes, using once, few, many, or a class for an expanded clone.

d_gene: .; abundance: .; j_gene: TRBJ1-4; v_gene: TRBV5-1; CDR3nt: TGCGCCAGCGGGCGAGGGTTGGATGAAAAACTGTTTTTT; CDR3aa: CASGRGLDEKLFF
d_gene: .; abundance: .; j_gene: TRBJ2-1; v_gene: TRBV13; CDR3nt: TGTGCCAGCAGCCCCCCAGGACCGGTTGAGCAGTTCTTC; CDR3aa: CASSPPGPVEQFF
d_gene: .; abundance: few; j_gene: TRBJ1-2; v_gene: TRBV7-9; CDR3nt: TGTGCCAGCAGCTTAGCGGGAGGACGGGATTATGGCTACACCTTC; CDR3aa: CASSLAGGRDYGYTF
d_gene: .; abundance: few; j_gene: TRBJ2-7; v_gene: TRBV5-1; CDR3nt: TGCGCCAGCAGCCTAGACGGCTCCTACGAGCAGTACTTC; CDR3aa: CASSLDGSYEQYF
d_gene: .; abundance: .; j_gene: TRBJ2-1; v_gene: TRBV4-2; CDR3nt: TGTGCCAGCAGCCAAGATACCAGAGGGGGGTCCTACAATGAGCAGTTCTTC; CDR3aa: CASSQDTRGGSYNEQFF
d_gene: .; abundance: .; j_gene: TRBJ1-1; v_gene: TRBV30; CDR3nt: TGTGCCTGGAGCGGTTCGAGGGAGCTCGCTGAAGCTTTCTTT; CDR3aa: CAWSGSRELAEAFF
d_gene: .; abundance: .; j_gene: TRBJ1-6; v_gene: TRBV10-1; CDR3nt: TGCGCCAGCAGTGAGGAGGGGTCACCCCTCCACTTT; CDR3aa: CASSEEGSPLHF
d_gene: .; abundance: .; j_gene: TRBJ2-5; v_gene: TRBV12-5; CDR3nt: TGTGCTAGTGGTTTGTCAAAGACCCAGTACTTC; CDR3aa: CASGLSKTQYF
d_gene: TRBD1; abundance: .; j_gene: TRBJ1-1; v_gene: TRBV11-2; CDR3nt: TGTGCCAGCAGCTTAGATCGTGGGACAGATGAAGCTTTCTTT; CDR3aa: CASSLDRGTDEAFF
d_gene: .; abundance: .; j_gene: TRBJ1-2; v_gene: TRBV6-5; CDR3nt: TGTGCCAGCAGTTATGACCTGGTATATGGCTACACCTTC; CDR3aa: CASSYDLVYGYTF
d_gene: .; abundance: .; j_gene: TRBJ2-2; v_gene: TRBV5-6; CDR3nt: TGTGCCAGCAGCTGGGGACAGAACACCGGGGAGCTGTTTTTT; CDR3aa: CASSWGQNTGELFF